This entry is about one TCR beta chain. The antigen is unknown. The source of the sample is a study of cytomegalovirus exposure and HLA in healthy donors. Study-wide points: Some TCR beta chains (roughly 150 of them) were listed as cytomegalovirus-associated. Per a prior analysis, the majority of TCR beta V segments were productive roughly 87% or roughly 30% of the time. Sequencing likely produced, as an artifact, a cluster of highly shared sequence variants.

The PCR ran on 60 Vbeta and 13 Jbeta primers. TCRdb's table, derived via immunoSEQ multiplex PCR, lists solely in-frame clones and lacks some. The data hold some 150,000 clones, with about 72% observed a single time. Trimming cost V 7 bases and J 6 bases, with 15 bases left between them. The CDR3 runs 13 residues. CDR1 SNHLY and CDR2 FYNNEI come from the germline V gene. This chain links TRBV2 with TRBJ1-2; perhaps TRBD1 as D (6 bases). The TCR sequence derives from a man in his fifties or sixties in good health and CMV-seronegative. Sequenced sample: PBMCs. CDR3 in amino acids: CASTGSGVDGYTF. CDR3 sequence (DNA): TGTGCCAGCACTGGGTCAGGGGTGGATGGCTACACCTTC.